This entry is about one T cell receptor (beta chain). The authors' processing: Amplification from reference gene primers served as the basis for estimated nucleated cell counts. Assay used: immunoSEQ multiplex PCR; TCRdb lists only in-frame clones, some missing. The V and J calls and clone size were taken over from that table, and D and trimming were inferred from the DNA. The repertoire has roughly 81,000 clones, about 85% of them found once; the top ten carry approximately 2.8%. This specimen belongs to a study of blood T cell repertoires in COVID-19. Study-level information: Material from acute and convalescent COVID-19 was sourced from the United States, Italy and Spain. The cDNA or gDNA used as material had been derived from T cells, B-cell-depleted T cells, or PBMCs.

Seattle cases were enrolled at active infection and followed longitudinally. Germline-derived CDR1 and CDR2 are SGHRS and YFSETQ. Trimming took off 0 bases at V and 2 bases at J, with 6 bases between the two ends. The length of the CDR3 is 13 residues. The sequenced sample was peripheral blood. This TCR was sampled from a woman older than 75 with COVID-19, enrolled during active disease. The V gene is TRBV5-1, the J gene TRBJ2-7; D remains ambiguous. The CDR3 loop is CASSLAQTYEQYF. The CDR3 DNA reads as TGCGCCAGCAGCTTGGCACAGACCTACGAGCAGTACTTC.